This TCR beta chain comes out of a study of blood T cell repertoires in COVID-19. At the level of the study: Sample material is recorded as cDNA or gDNA derived from T cells, B-cell-depleted T cells, or PBMCs.

Study processing details: Reference gene primer amplification in the assay estimated nucleated cell counts. The repertoire was sequenced with immunoSEQ multiplex PCR; TCRdb's copy has only in-frame clones and lacks some. D and trimming come from the DNA, and the V and J calls and clone size come from that table. The sample has hundreds of thousands of clones, approximately 90% seen once. V was clipped by 5 bases and J by 2 bases; unmatched bases: 12. The CDR3 spans 17 residues. Germline CDR1 and CDR2: MNHEY and SVGEGT. Sequencing was carried out using peripheral blood. The sequence came from a woman younger than 35 who had recovered from COVID-19. The J gene is TRBJ2-3, the V gene TRBV6-2 or TRBV6-3; 8 bases align to TRBD1. The CDR3 nucleotides read TGTGCCAGCAGTATGCGGGACAGGCCTAACCCCACAGATACGCAGTATTTT. This sequence encodes CASSMRDRPNPTDTQYF.